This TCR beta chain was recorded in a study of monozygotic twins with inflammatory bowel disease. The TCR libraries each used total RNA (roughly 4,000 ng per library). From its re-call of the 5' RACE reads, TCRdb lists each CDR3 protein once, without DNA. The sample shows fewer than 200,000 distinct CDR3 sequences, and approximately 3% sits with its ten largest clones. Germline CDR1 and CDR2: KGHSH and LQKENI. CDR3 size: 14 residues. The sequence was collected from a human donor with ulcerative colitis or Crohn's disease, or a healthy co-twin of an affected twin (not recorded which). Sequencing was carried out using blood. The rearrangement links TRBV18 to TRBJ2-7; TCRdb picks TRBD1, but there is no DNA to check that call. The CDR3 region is CASGRTGFTYEQYF.